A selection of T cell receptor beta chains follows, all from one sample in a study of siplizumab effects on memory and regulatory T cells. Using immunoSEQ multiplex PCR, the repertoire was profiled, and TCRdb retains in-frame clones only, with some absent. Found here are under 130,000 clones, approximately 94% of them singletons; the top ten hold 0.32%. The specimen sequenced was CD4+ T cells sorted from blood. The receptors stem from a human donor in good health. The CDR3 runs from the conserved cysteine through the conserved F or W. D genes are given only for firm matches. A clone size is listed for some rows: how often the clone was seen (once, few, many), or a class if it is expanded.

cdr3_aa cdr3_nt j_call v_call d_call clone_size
CASSQDVGNMNTEAFF TGCGCCAGCAGCCAAGATGTGGGGAACATGAACACTGAAGCTTTCTTT TRBJ1-1 TRBV4-3 - once
CAWSVQGVYEQYF TGTGCCTGGAGTGTCCAGGGGGTCTACGAGCAGTACTTC TRBJ2-7 TRBV30 TRBD1 -
CASSSTGGYGYTF TGTGCCAGCAGTTCGACAGGGGGCTATGGCTACACCTTC TRBJ1-2 TRBV28 TRBD1 -
CASSTAGKNIQYF TGTGCCAGCAGCACGGCGGGCAAAAACATTCAGTACTTC TRBJ2-4 TRBV5-4 - once
CASSLVADGYNEQFF TGTGCCAGCAGCTTAGTAGCGGACGGCTACAATGAGCAGTTCTTC TRBJ2-1 TRBV7-2 - -
CASSVATTGELFF TGTGCCAGCAGCGTAGCGACCACCGGGGAGCTGTTTTTT TRBJ2-2 TRBV9 - -
CASSLVILSSYNEQFF TGTGCCAGCAGCTTAGTAATCCTGAGCTCCTACAATGAGCAGTTCTTC TRBJ2-1 TRBV7-8 - -
CASGGQKKGDQPQHF TGTGCCAGCGGCGGACAGAAAAAGGGTGACCAGCCCCAGCATTTT TRBJ1-5 TRBV21-1 - -
CASSLGAGTHSNQPQHF TGCGCCAGCAGCTTGGGAGCCGGGACACATAGCAATCAGCCCCAGCATTTT TRBJ1-5 TRBV5-1 - -
CAISESAYEQYF TGTGCCATCAGTGAGTCGGCCTACGAGCAGTACTTC TRBJ2-7 TRBV10-3 - -
CASSQRLAGGDSTDTQYF TGCGCCAGCAGCCAGAGACTAGCGGGAGGGGATAGCACAGATACGCAGTATTTT TRBJ2-3 TRBV4-1 TRBD2 -
CASSLVSRSNQPQHF TGTGCCAGCTCGCTCGTTTCTCGGAGCAATCAGCCCCAGCATTTT TRBJ1-5 TRBV18 - -
CASSLENGINYGYTF TGTGCCAGCAGCTTAGAGAACGGTATTAACTATGGCTACACCTTC TRBJ1-2 TRBV7-2 - -
CASSIGTGGSPLHF TGTGCCAGTAGTATAGGGACAGGGGGATCACCCCTCCACTTT TRBJ1-6 TRBV19 TRBD1 -
CSVNSGSYEQYF TGCAGCGTTAACAGCGGGAGCTACGAGCAGTACTTC TRBJ2-7 TRBV29-1 TRBD2 -
CASRGVSGQGRNEQYF TGTGCCAGTAGGGGGGTATCGGGACAGGGGAGGAACGAGCAGTACTTC TRBJ2-7 TRBV19 TRBD1 once
CASSLGRIYYEQYF TGTGCCAGCAGCTTGGGTCGGATTTACTACGAGCAGTACTTC TRBJ2-7 TRBV7-8 - -
CASSLGVGDAYEQYF TGTGCCAGCAGCTTAGGCGTAGGGGATGCCTACGAGCAGTACTTC TRBJ2-7 TRBV7-3 - -
CASHQRRDGSNTEAFF TGTGCCAGCCACCAACGAAGGGACGGCTCGAACACTGAAGCTTTCTTT TRBJ1-1 TRBV19 - -
CASSLTLQASEQYF TGCGCCAGCAGCTTAACACTACAGGCTTCCGAGCAGTACTTC TRBJ2-7 TRBV4-3 - -
CASSILGGGGTGELFF TGTGCCAGTAGTATCCTCGGTGGTGGGGGCACCGGGGAGCTGTTTTTT TRBJ2-2 TRBV19 - -
CAWSVEGGNNEQFF TGTGCCTGGAGTGTAGAGGGAGGGAACAATGAGCAGTTCTTC TRBJ2-1 TRBV30 TRBD2 -
CASSHPSGEQYF TGCGCCAGCAGCCACCCGTCGGGGGAGCAGTACTTC TRBJ2-7 TRBV4-1 - -
CASSEPGTGNTGELFF TGTGCCAGCAGTGAACCCGGGACAGGGAACACCGGGGAGCTGTTTTTT TRBJ2-2 TRBV25-1 TRBD1 once
CASSLEGFDQPQHF TGTGCCAGCAGCTTAGAGGGGTTTGATCAGCCCCAGCATTTT TRBJ1-5 TRBV7-9 - -
CASSSWGASGQGTGNTIYF TGTGCCAGCAGCTCTTGGGGTGCCTCGGGACAGGGAACTGGAAACACCATATATTTT TRBJ1-3 TRBV11-2 TRBD1 -
CAISEGQGAHEQYF TGTGCCATCAGTGAAGGACAGGGGGCCCACGAGCAGTACTTC TRBJ2-7 TRBV10-3 TRBD1 once
CASSPPSSANTDTQYF TGTGCCAGCAGCCCCCCGAGTAGCGCAAACACAGATACGCAGTATTTT TRBJ2-3 TRBV14 - -
CASSLGTSGPGETQYF TGTGCCAGCAGCTTAGGGACTAGCGGCCCCGGAGAGACCCAGTACTTC TRBJ2-5 TRBV5-4 TRBD2 -
CAWSVQTGRYEQYF TGTGCCTGGAGTGTACAGACAGGGCGCTACGAGCAGTACTTC TRBJ2-7 TRBV30 TRBD1 -
CAWTNKNLNYGYTF TGTGCCTGGACCAACAAGAACCTTAACTATGGCTACACCTTC TRBJ1-2 TRBV30 - -
CASSQAGVFEQYF TGCGCCAGCAGCCAAGCTGGGGTCTTCGAGCAGTACTTC TRBJ2-7 TRBV4-1 - -
CASSSGTGSGNTIYF TGTGCCAGCTCGTCAGGGACGGGGTCTGGAAACACCATATATTTT TRBJ1-3 TRBV18 - -